The clone carrying this TCR beta chain was seen a handful of times. Antigen unknown. The data were taken from a study of blood T cells in healthy people across ages. Alongside a J-beta primer mix, a sample-barcoded 5' primer served in a second PCR lasting roughly 6 to 12 cycles. Paired-end reads containing CDR3 totaled no fewer than 3 million for each sample. One entry per CDR3 protein results from TCRdb running MiXCR on the 5' RACE reads. Of over 750,000 distinct CDR3 sequences in the sample, 20% to 25% were seen once. Trimming pared 8 bases from V and 7 bases from J, leaving 23 bases between. CDR3 length: 15 residues. Germline values: CDR1 MDHEN, CDR2 SYDVKM. Study-level points and caveats: Researchers report that TCR beta diversity correlated strongly with naive T cell percentage.

These same records also appear under a second study, on T cells of mothers and their children. That paper states: Unrelated pairs and related pairs have their TCR recombination output shaped similarly by thymic selection.

The sequenced sample was blood. The receptor's source is a boy between 10 and 17 years old in good health. The rearrangement uses TRBV28 and TRBJ1-1; perhaps TRBD1 as D (5 bases). The CDR3: CASASPRGGAGEAFF. Here the CDR3 DNA reads TGTGCCAGCGCTTCCCCCCGTGGAGGGGCGGGTGAAGCTTTCTTT.